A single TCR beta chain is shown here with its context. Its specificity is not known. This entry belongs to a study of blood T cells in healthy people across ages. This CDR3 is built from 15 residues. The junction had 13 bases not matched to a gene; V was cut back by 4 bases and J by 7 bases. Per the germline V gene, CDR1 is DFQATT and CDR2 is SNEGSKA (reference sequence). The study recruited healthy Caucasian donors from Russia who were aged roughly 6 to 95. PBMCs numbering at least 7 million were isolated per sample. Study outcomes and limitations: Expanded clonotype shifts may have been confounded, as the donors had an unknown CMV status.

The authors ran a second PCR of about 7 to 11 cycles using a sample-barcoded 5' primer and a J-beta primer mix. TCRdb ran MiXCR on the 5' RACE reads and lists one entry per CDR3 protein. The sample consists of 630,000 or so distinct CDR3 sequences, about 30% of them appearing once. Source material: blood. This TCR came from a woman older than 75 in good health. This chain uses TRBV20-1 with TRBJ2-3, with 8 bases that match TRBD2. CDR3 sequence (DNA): TGCAGTGCTACCGGGGAGGCGGGGGGCTGGTATACGCAGTATTTT. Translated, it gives CSATGEAGGWYTQYF.